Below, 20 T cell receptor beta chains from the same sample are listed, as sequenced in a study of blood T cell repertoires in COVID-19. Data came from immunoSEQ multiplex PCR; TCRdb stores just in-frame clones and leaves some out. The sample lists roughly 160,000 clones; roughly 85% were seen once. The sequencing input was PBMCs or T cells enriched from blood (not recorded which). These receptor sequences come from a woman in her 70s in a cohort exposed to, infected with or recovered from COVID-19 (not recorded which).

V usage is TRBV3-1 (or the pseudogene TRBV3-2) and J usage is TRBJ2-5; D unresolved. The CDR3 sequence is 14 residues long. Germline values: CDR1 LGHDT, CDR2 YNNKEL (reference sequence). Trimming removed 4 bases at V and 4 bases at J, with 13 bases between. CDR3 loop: CASSPPERGETQYF. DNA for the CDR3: TGTGCCAGCAGCCCGCCGGAGCGAGGAGAGACCCAGTACTTC.

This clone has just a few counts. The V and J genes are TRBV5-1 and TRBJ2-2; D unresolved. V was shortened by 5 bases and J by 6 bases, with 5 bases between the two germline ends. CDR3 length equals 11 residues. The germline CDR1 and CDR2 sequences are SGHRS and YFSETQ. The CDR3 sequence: CASRISGELFF. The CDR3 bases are TGCGCCAGCAGAATCTCCGGGGAGCTGTTTTTT. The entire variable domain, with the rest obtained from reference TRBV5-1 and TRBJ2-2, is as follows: KAGVTQTPRYLIKTRGQQVTLSCSPISGHRSVSWYQQTPGQGLQFLFEYFSETQRNKGNFPGRFSGRQFSNSRSEMNVSTLELGDSALYLCASRISGELFFGEGSRLTVL.

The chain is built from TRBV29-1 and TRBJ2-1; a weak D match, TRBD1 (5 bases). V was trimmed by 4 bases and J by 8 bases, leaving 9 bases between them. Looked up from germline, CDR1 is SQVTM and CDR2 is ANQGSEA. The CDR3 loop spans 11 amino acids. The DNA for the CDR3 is TGCAGCGTTGCGCAGGGATATGAGCAGTTCTTC. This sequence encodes CSVAQGYEQFF.

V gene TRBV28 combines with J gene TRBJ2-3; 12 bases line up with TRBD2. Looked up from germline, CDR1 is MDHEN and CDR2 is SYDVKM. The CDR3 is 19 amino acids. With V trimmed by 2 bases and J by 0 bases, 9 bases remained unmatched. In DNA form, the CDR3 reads TGTGCCAGCAGTTTACTAGCGGGAGGGCGGGGGCTTAGCACAGATACGCAGTATTTT. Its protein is CASSLLAGGRGLSTDTQYF. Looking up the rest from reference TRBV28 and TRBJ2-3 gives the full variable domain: DVKVTQSSRYLVKRTGEKVFLECVQDMDHENMFWYRQDPGLGLRLIYFSYDVKMKEKGDIPEGYSVSREKKERFSLILESASTNQTSMYLCASSLLAGGRGLSTDTQYFGPGTRLTVL.

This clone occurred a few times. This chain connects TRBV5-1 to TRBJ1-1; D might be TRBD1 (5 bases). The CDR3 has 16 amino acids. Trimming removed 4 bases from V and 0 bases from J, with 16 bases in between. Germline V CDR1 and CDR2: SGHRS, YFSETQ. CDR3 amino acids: CASSPGSGVMNTEAFF. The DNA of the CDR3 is TGCGCCAGCAGCCCTGGGTCGGGGGTCATGAACACTGAAGCTTTCTTT. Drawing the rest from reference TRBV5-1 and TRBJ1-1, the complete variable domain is KAGVTQTPRYLIKTRGQQVTLSCSPISGHRSVSWYQQTPGQGLQFLFEYFSETQRNKGNFPGRFSGRQFSNSRSEMNVSTLELGDSALYLCASSPGSGVMNTEAFFGQGTRLTVV.

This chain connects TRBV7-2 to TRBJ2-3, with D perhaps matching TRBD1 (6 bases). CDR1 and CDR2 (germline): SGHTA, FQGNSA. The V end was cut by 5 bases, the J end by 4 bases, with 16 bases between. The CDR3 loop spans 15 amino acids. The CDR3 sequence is CASSPRPGAPDTQYF. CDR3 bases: TGTGCCAGCAGCCCTCGTCCAGGGGCCCCAGATACGCAGTATTTT.

The CDR3 DNA sequence: TGTGCCAGCAGCTTGCGTAGGGGCTCCTACAATGAGCAGTTCTTC. The encoded protein is CASSLRRGSYNEQFF. This chain links TRBV5-4 with TRBJ2-1; D may be TRBD1 (5 bases). Trimming stripped 1 base from V and 0 bases from J, with 8 bases between. The CDR3 consists of 15 residues. Germline values: CDR1 SGHNT, CDR2 YYREEE (reference sequence).

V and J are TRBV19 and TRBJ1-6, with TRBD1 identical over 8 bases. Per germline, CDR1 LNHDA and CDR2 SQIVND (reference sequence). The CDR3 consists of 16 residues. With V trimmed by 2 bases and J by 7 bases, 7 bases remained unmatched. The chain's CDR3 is CASSIIGTGGNSPLHF. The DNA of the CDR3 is TGTGCCAGTAGTATAATTGGAACAGGGGGGAATTCACCCCTCCACTTT.

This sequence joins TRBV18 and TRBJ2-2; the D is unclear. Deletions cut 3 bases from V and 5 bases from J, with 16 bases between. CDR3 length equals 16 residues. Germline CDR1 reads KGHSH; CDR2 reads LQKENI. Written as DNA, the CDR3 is TGTGCCAGCTCACCTGAACTGGCGTCGAGGACCGGGGAGCTGTTTTTT. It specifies CASSPELASRTGELFF.

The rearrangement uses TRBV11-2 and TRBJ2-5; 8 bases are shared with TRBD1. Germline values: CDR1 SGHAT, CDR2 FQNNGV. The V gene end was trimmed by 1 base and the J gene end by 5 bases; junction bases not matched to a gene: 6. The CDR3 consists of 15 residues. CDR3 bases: TGTGCCAGCAGCTTAGGCCCGACAGGGGAGGAGACCCAGTACTTC. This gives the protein CASSLGPTGEETQYF. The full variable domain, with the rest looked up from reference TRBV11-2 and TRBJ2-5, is EAGVAQSPRYKIIEKRQSVAFWCNPISGHATLYWYQQILGQGPKLLIQFQNNGVVDDSQLPKDRFSAERLKGVDSTLKIQPAKLEDSAVYLCASSLGPTGEETQYFGPGTRLLVL.

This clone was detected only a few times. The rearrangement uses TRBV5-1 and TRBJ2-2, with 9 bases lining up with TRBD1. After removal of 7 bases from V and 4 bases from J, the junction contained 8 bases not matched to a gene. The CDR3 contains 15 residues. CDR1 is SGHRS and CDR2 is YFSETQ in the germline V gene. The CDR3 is CASQTQGAGTGELFF. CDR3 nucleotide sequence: TGCGCCAGCCAGACACAGGGGGCGGGCACCGGGGAGCTGTTTTTT.

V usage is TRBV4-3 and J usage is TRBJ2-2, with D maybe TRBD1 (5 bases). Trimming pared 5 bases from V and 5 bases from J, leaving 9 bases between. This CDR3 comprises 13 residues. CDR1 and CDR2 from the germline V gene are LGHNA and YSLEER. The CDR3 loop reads CASSEQVTGELFF. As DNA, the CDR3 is TGCGCCAGCAGCGAACAGGTTACCGGGGAGCTGTTTTTT.

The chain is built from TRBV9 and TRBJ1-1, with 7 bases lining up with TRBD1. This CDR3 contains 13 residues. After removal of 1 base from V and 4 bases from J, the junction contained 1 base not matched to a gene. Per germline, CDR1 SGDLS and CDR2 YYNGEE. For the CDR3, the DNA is TGTGCCAGCAGCGTAACAGGGGCCACTGAAGCTTTCTTT. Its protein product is CASSVTGATEAFF.

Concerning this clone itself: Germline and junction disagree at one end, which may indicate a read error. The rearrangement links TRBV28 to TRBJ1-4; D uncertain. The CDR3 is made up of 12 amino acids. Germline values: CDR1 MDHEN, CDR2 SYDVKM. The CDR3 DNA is TGTGTCAGCAGTTTGGACGGGAAAAAACTGTTTTTT. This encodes CVSSLDGKKLFF.

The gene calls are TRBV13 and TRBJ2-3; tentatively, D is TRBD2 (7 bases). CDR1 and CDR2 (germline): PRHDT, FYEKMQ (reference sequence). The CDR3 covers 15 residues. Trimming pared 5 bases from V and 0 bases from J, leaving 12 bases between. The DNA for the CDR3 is TGTGCCAGCAGCCAGAGGGGGGGAAGCACAGATACGCAGTATTTT. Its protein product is CASSQRGGSTDTQYF.

The CDR3 reads CASRRGTGGEKLFF. Written as DNA, the CDR3 is TGTGCCAGTAGGAGGGGGACAGGGGGCGAAAAACTGTTTTTT. The V call is TRBV19, the J call TRBJ1-4; TRBD1 aligns across 12 bases. Germline V gene lookup returns CDR1 LNHDA and CDR2 SQIVND (reference sequence). V was clipped by 6 bases and J by 8 bases; unmatched bases: 4. The CDR3 covers 14 residues. The full variable domain, completed using reference TRBV19 and TRBJ1-4, is DGGITQSPKYLFRKEGQNVTLSCEQNLNHDAMYWYRQDPGQGLRLIYYSQIVNDFQKGDIAEGYSVSREKKESFPLTVTSAQKNPTAFYLCASRRGTGGEKLFFGSGTQLSVL.

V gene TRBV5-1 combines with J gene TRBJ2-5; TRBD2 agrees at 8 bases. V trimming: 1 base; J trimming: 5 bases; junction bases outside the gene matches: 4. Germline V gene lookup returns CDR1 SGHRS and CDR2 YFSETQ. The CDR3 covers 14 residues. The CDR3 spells CASSLSGGGETQYF. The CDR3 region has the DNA TGCGCCAGCAGCTTGTCTGGCGGGGGGGAGACCCAGTACTTC.

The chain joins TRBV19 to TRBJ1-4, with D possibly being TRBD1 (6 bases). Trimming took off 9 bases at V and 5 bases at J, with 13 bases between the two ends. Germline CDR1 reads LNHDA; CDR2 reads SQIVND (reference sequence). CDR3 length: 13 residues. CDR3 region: CASEDRQNEKLFF. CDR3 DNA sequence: TGTGCCAGCGAGGACAGACAAAATGAAAAACTGTTTTTT. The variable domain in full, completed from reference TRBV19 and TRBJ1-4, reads DGGITQSPKYLFRKEGQNVTLSCEQNLNHDAMYWYRQDPGQGLRLIYYSQIVNDFQKGDIAEGYSVSREKKESFPLTVTSAQKNPTAFYLCASEDRQNEKLFFGSGTQLSVL.

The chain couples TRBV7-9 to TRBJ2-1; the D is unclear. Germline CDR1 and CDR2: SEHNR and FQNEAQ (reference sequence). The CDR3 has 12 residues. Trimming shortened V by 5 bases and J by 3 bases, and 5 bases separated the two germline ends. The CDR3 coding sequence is TGTGCCAGCAGCCGGGTCTACAATGAGCAGTTCTTC. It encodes CASSRVYNEQFF.

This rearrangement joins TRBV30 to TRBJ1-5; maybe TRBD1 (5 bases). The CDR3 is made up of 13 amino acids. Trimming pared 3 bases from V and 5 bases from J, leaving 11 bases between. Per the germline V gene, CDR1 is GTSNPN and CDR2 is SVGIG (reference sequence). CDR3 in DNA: TGTGCCTGGAGCTCGGGAGGGGATCAGCCCCAGCATTTT. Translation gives CAWSSGGDQPQHF.